The TCR beta chain described here comes from a study of early T cells in non-severe SARS-CoV-2 infection. Overall study context: Unpaired chains resulted from sequencing bulk RNA of unsorted whole blood.

V shed 2 bases and J 2 bases; nucleotides not matched to a gene: 2. CDR1 is DFQATT and CDR2 is SNEGSKA in the germline V gene (reference sequence). The CDR3 has 15 amino acids. TCRdb ran MiXCR on the 5' RACE reads and lists one entry per CDR3 protein. The sample consists of approximately 80,000 distinct CDR3 sequences, approximately 11% of them appearing once. This clonotype has a handful of counts. This chain connects TRBV20-1 to TRBJ2-1; 11 bases agree with TRBD2. The clonotype originates from an adult who was a healthcare worker with PCR-confirmed SARS-CoV-2 infection or an uninfected control (not recorded which). Sequences were derived from whole blood, sampled at baseline. This chain's CDR3 is CSARSSGGPYNEQFF. DNA for the CDR3: TGCAGTGCTAGATCTAGCGGGGGGCCCTACAATGAGCAGTTCTTC.